The rows below give T cell receptor beta chains drawn from one sample of a study of cytomegalovirus exposure and HLA in healthy donors. TCRdb's copy holds only in-frame clones and misses some; the assay was immunoSEQ multiplex PCR. The table records 95,000 to 100,000 clones, roughly 76% of them present only once. The specimen was PBMCs. The receptors originated from a man aged 35-49 years in good health and CMV-seronegative. Each CDR3 is given with its conserved first and last residue. D genes are given only for firm matches. Only some rows state a clone size, as once, few, many or a class for expanded clones.

D | size | J | V | CDR3 | DNA
- | - | TRBJ2-7 | TRBV21-1 | CASSTGAGGNRYEQYF | TGTGCCAGCAGCACAGGCGCCGGGGGAAACCGATACGAGCAGTACTTC
TRBD1 | - | TRBJ2-5 | TRBV11-3 | CASSRGQGGQETQYF | TGTGCCAGCAGCCGAGGACAGGGGGGACAAGAGACCCAGTACTTC
- | few | TRBJ2-6 | TRBV4-3 | CASSQEVGGSGANVLTF | TGCGCCAGCAGCCAAGAAGTCGGGGGATCCGGGGCCAACGTCCTGACTTTC
TRBD2 | - | TRBJ2-1 | TRBV28 | CASSLVGLAAITGVNEQFF | TGTGCCAGCAGTTTAGTAGGACTAGCGGCCATCACCGGGGTCAATGAGCAGTTCTTC
- | - | TRBJ2-7 | TRBV11-2 | CASSLILGGIPYEQYF | TGTGCCAGCAGCTTAATCTTGGGGGGAATCCCCTACGAGCAGTACTTC
- | few | TRBJ1-2 | TRBV29-1 | CSVVEGSHYGYTF | TGCAGCGTTGTGGAGGGGTCCCACTATGGCTACACCTTC
- | - | TRBJ2-2 | TRBV11-3 | CASSLSGSGTGELFF | TGTGCCAGCAGCTTATCAGGGTCAGGCACCGGGGAGCTGTTTTTT
TRBD1 | - | TRBJ2-5 | TRBV29-1 | CSVGTGGQETQYF | TGCAGCGTGGGGACAGGGGGGCAAGAGACCCAGTACTTC
TRBD1 | - | TRBJ1-2 | TRBV29-1 | CSVQTTGYDGYTF | TGCAGCGTACAAACGACAGGGTACGATGGCTACACCTTC
TRBD1 | - | TRBJ1-1 | TRBV9 | CASSVGEDRVNTEAFF | TGTGCCAGCAGCGTAGGGGAGGACAGGGTTAACACTGAAGCTTTCTTT
- | - | TRBJ2-3 | TRBV19 | CASSMEADTQYF | TGTGCCAGTAGTATGGAGGCAGATACGCAGTATTTT
- | - | TRBJ2-5 | TRBV7-2 | CASSSGLSRETQYF | TGTGCCAGCAGCTCAGGCCTATCACGGGAGACCCAGTACTTC
TRBD1 | - | TRBJ1-4 | TRBV30 | CAWSRDRRNEKLFF | TGTGCCTGGAGTAGGGACAGGAGAAATGAAAAACTGTTTTTT
- | once | TRBJ2-7 | TRBV5-1 | CASSSISGAYEQYF | TGCGCCAGCAGCTCCATCTCGGGAGCCTACGAGCAGTACTTC
- | - | TRBJ1-2 | TRBV28 | CASSLIYDRAYGYTF | TGTGCCAGCAGTTTAATCTATGACAGAGCCTATGGCTACACCTTC
- | - | TRBJ1-1 | TRBV5-1 | CASSHPDSPNTEAFF | TGCGCCAGCAGCCACCCGGACAGCCCGAACACTGAAGCTTTCTTT
- | - | TRBJ2-1 | TRBV4-1 | CASSVWVGGSYNEQFF | TGCGCCAGCAGCGTTTGGGTGGGGGGCTCCTACAATGAGCAGTTCTTC
TRBD2 | - | TRBJ2-1 | TRBV10-3 | CAISEGRGDSFF | TGTGCCATCAGTGAGGGGCGGGGGGATTCGTTCTTC
- | - | TRBJ1-1 | TRBV7-2 | CASSLYRDTFEAFF | TGTGCCAGCAGCTTGTACCGGGACACCTTTGAAGCTTTCTTT
- | - | TRBJ2-5 | TRBV19 | CASSSTNKETQYF | TGTGCCAGTAGCTCGACAAACAAAGAGACCCAGTACTTC
TRBD1 | - | TRBJ2-3 | TRBV18 | CASSPDRGHQDTQYF | TGTGCCAGCTCACCAGATAGGGGGCATCAAGATACGCAGTATTTT
TRBD2 | once | TRBJ2-1 | TRBV19 | CASSIVLAGGNEQFF | TGTGCCAGTAGTATAGTTCTAGCGGGAGGCAATGAGCAGTTCTTC
TRBD2 | - | TRBJ2-5 | TRBV30 | CAWSGGAGTSGVAQETQYF | TGTGCCTGGAGTGGCGGCGCCGGGACTAGCGGGGTGGCTCAAGAGACCCAGTACTTC
TRBD2 | - | TRBJ2-7 | TRBV4-2 | CASSPGGGSYEQYF | TGTGCCAGCAGCCCTGGGGGAGGGTCCTACGAGCAGTACTTC
- | - | TRBJ2-7 | TRBV19 | CASSPRGEVYEQYF | TGTGCCAGTAGTCCCCGGGGTGAGGTATACGAGCAGTACTTC
- | - | TRBJ1-5 | TRBV5-1 | CASSLESGRAAVNQPQHF | TGCGCCAGCAGCTTGGAGAGCGGTAGGGCGGCCGTTAATCAGCCCCAGCATTTT
TRBD2 | - | TRBJ2-3 | TRBV14 | CASSLSGGRTDTQYF | TGTGCCAGCAGCTTAAGCGGGGGCCGCACAGATACGCAGTATTTT
TRBD1 | once | TRBJ2-7 | TRBV7-7 | CASSLQGASEQYF | TGTGCCAGCAGCTTACAGGGGGCGTCCGAGCAGTACTTC
TRBD2 | - | TRBJ2-1 | TRBV27 | CASSSSGLAGNHNEQFF | TGTGCCAGCAGTTCGAGTGGACTAGCGGGAAACCACAATGAGCAGTTCTTC
TRBD1 | - | TRBJ2-7 | TRBV5-4 | CASGLTGTGSYEQYF | TGTGCCAGCGGCTTGACCGGGACAGGGAGCTACGAGCAGTACTTC
- | - | TRBJ2-4 | TRBV7-8 | CASSLAGAGGLAKNIQYF | TGTGCCAGCAGCTTAGCGGGGGCAGGGGGACTAGCCAAAAACATTCAGTACTTC
- | - | TRBJ1-4 | TRBV10-1 | CASTLGLNEKLFF | TGCGCCAGCACGTTGGGCCTTAATGAAAAACTGTTTTTT
TRBD1 | - | TRBJ2-4 | TRBV12-5 | CASGLVPRGIKNIQYF | TGTGCTAGTGGTTTGGTACCCAGGGGGATAAAAAACATTCAGTACTTC